This T cell receptor (beta chain) was obtained from a study of blood T cell repertoires in COVID-19. The wider study: The United States, Italy and Spain were the sources of the acute and convalescent COVID-19 samples.

Here immunoSEQ multiplex PCR was the method, and the copy in TCRdb shows in-frame clones only, minus some. Of 150,000 to 200,000 clones listed, 86% are singletons. The sequencing input was peripheral blood. This TCR derives from an elderly woman in a cohort sampled during active or convalescent COVID-19.

CDR3 residues: CASSVSITGVSSGANVLTF. In DNA, the CDR3 is TGTGCCAGCAGCGTATCGATTACAGGGGTGAGCTCTGGGGCCAACGTCCTGACTTTC. The chain uses TRBV9 and TRBJ2-6; 7 bases are shared with TRBD1. The germline V gene has CDR1 SGDLS and CDR2 YYNGEE. The CDR3 totals 19 residues. V trimming: 1 base; J trimming: 0 bases; junction bases outside the gene matches: 10.